A single sample is the source of the 26 T cell receptor beta chains below, sequenced in a study of T cell responses to AZD1222 COVID-19 vaccine. Assay: immunoSEQ multiplex PCR; the TCRdb copy retains only in-frame clones and omits some. The sample includes some 150,000 clones, 85% to 95% of them seen just once. This material consisted of peripheral blood, taken on day 0 of AZD1222 vaccination. These receptors were collected from an adult in good health.

V is TRBV9 and J is TRBJ1-2; D unclear. The CDR3 sequence is 14 residues long. Germline CDR1 is SGDLS and CDR2 is YYNGEE. V gave up 0 bases and J gave up 4 bases, with 10 bases separating them. The CDR3 protein is CASSVAVGGYGYTF. CDR3 bases: TGTGCCAGCAGCGTAGCTGTGGGAGGCTATGGCTACACCTTC.

DNA for the CDR3: TGTGCCAGCAGTGAGTTAAATCCAGCCTACAATGAGCAGTTCTTC. Encoded protein: CASSELNPAYNEQFF. J is TRBJ2-1 and V is TRBV2; D call uncertain. The V gene's germline CDR1 is SNHLY and CDR2 FYNNEI. CDR3 length equals 15 residues. V was clipped by 3 bases and J by 2 bases, with 11 bases between them.

The V call is TRBV15, the J call TRBJ2-5, with 10 bases identical to TRBD1. V shed 3 bases, J shed 7 bases, and the junction held 11 bases outside the gene matches. Germline-derived CDR1 and CDR2 are LNHNV and YYDKDF (reference sequence). This CDR3 is built from 16 residues. The CDR3 coding sequence is TGTGCCACCAGCAGGATCCGGGACAGGGGCGGCGGGACCCAGTACTTC. It translates to CATSRIRDRGGGTQYF.

V is TRBV27 and J is TRBJ2-3, with 9 bases fitting TRBD2. CDR1 is MNHEY and CDR2 is SMNVEV in the germline V gene (reference sequence). CDR3 length: 14 amino acids. Unmatched junction bases numbered 6, after V lost 5 bases and J lost 6 bases. The CDR3 nucleotides read TGTGCCAGCAGTGTGACTAGCGGTGGGGATACGCAGTATTTT. Protein sequence: CASSVTSGGDTQYF.

The J gene is TRBJ2-5, the V gene TRBV3-1 (or the pseudogene TRBV3-2); 8 bases agree with TRBD2. Germline lookup yields CDR1 LGHDT and CDR2 YNNKEL (reference sequence). The J segment lost 3 bases and the V segment lost 4 bases, leaving 7 bases of the junction unmatched. This CDR3 has 15 residues. The CDR3 sequence: CASSRTPGGKETQYF. In DNA form, the CDR3 reads TGTGCCAGCAGCCGTACACCGGGGGGGAAAGAGACCCAGTACTTC.

The V call is TRBV7-9, the J call TRBJ1-2; 7 nucleotides line up with TRBD1. Trimming at V came to 5 bases and at J to 3 bases, leaving 15 bases not matched to a gene. In germline, CDR1 is SEHNR, CDR2 FQNEAQ (reference sequence). This CDR3 comprises 17 residues. In nucleotides, the CDR3 is TGTGCCAGCAGCCTGGTGGCAGGGGGTGGGCAAGACTATGGCTACACCTTC. This translates into CASSLVAGGGQDYGYTF.

The CDR3 coding sequence is TGTGCCACCAGCAGAGGGCCAGGGGCGGCGGCTAATGAAAAACTGTTTTTT. Its translation: CATSRGPGAAANEKLFF. This chain uses TRBV15 with TRBJ1-4, with D tentatively TRBD1 (6 bases). CDR1 is LNHNV and CDR2 is YYDKDF in the germline V gene (reference sequence). Trimming took off 1 base at V and 3 bases at J, with 15 bases between the two ends. The CDR3 extends over 17 amino acids.

This chain joins TRBV7-2 and TRBJ2-7; no clear D. V shed 2 bases and J shed 5 bases, with 10 bases lying between them. CDR1 and CDR2 from the germline V gene are SGHTA and FQGNSA. CDR3 length: 13 residues. CDR3 loop: CASSLNLFDEQYV. Here the CDR3 DNA reads TGTGCCAGCAGCTTAAATCTATTCGACGAGCAGTACGTC.

The chain carries TRBV5-5 and TRBJ2-7, with 11 bases that match TRBD2. The trim removed 4 bases at V and 2 bases at J, leaving 8 bases unmatched. The CDR3 totals 16 residues. CDR1 is SGHKS and CDR2 is YYEKEE in the germline V gene (reference sequence). The CDR3 reads CASSLTGTSGTYEQYV. DNA for the CDR3: TGTGCCAGCAGCCTTACCGGGACTAGCGGAACCTACGAGCAGTACGTC.

The V call is TRBV19, the J call TRBJ2-4; 8 positions match TRBD2. The ends lost 1 base at V and 5 bases at J; junction bases unmatched: 4. The CDR3 extends over 15 amino acids. Germline V gives CDR1 LNHDA, CDR2 SQIVND (reference sequence). CDR3 coding DNA: TGTGCCAGTAGTATAGGTAGCGGGATGGAAAACATTCAGTACTTC. It is translated as CASSIGSGMENIQYF.

The chain is built from TRBV15 and TRBJ1-2; D ambiguous. The germline V and J ends were trimmed by 2 bases and 7 bases, with 17 bases remaining between them. The germline V gene has CDR1 LNHNV and CDR2 YYDKDF (reference sequence). The CDR3 contains 15 residues. DNA of the CDR3: TGTGCCACCAGCAGATCCCCGGAGGGTACCAGTGGCTACACCTTC. Translation: CATSRSPEGTSGYTF.

In DNA, the CDR3 is TGTGCCAGCAGCCATGTAGCTAGACTAGCGGGAGTCCCTGGGGCCAACGTCCTGACTTTC. Its translation: CASSHVARLAGVPGANVLTF. The gene calls are TRBV4-2 and TRBJ2-6, with TRBD2 matching over 12 bases. V shed 3 bases and J 2 bases; nucleotides not matched to a gene: 11. Per the germline V gene, CDR1 is LGHNA and CDR2 is YNFKEQ. The CDR3 contains 20 residues.

The rearrangement uses TRBV2 and TRBJ1-5, with TRBD1 as a possible D gene (6 bases). V was shortened by 4 bases and J by 6 bases, with 16 bases between the two germline ends. This CDR3 contains 15 residues. Germline V lookup: CDR1 SNHLY, CDR2 FYNNEI. CDR3 sequence reads: CASSGIWGLGQPQHF. The DNA for the CDR3 is TGTGCCAGCAGTGGGATCTGGGGGCTCGGTCAGCCCCAGCATTTT.

This clone showed up just once. The genes are TRBV27 and TRBJ2-2; D remains ambiguous. Germline loops: CDR1 MNHEY, CDR2 SMNVEV (reference sequence). This CDR3 spans 13 amino acids. Deletions cut 0 bases from V and 7 bases from J, with 6 bases between. CDR3 in amino acids: CASSLSGGGELFF. In nucleotides, the CDR3 is TGTGCCAGCAGTTTATCAGGTGGCGGGGAGCTGTTTTTT.

The chain carries TRBV9 and TRBJ2-2; 13 nucleotides match TRBD2. The V and J ends lost 3 bases and 7 bases, in that order; junction bases with no gene match: 6. The CDR3 is 16 amino acids. Germline-derived CDR1 and CDR2 are SGDLS and YYNGEE. The CDR3 DNA reads as TGTGCCAGCAGCGGAAGGACTAGCGGGAGTTTCGGGGAGCTGTTTTTT. The encoded protein is CASSGRTSGSFGELFF.

The chain uses TRBV5-6 and TRBJ1-2; perhaps TRBD1 as D (5 bases). The germline V gene encodes CDR1 SGHDT and CDR2 YYEEEE. V lost 2 bases to trimming and J lost 0 bases, with 20 bases between them. This CDR3 has 18 amino acids. The CDR3 is CASSFRFGTGKANYGYTF. In DNA, the CDR3 is TGTGCCAGCAGCTTCCGCTTCGGGACGGGCAAAGCTAACTATGGCTACACCTTC.

The genes are TRBV3-1 (or the pseudogene TRBV3-2) and TRBJ2-2; 10 bases are a match to TRBD2. The germline gives CDR1 LGHDT, CDR2 YNNKEL (reference sequence). The CDR3 totals 15 residues. Trimming at V came to 6 bases and at J to 6 bases, leaving 7 bases not matched to a gene. CDR3 sequence reads: CASSPLAGVAGELFF. The CDR3 bases are TGTGCCAGCAGTCCTCTAGCGGGAGTAGCCGGGGAGCTGTTTTTT.

V usage is TRBV6-5 and J usage is TRBJ2-1; 8 nucleotides line up with TRBD2. This CDR3 region has 16 residues. With 3 bases clipped from V and 2 bases from J, the junction kept 6 bases outside the gene matches. Germline V gene sequence: CDR1 MNHEY, CDR2 SVGAGI. In nucleotides, the CDR3 is TGTGCCAGCAGTTATAAAGTAGCGGGACCCTACAATGAGCAGTTCTTC. Amino acid sequence: CASSYKVAGPYNEQFF.

The CDR3 sequence: CASSQDSGLAGDTQYF. For the CDR3, the DNA is TGTGCCAGCAGCCAAGATTCGGGACTAGCGGGAGATACGCAGTATTTT. The rearrangement links TRBV3-1 (or the pseudogene TRBV3-2) to TRBJ2-3; 12 bases fit TRBD2. This CDR3 spans 16 amino acids. CDR1 LGHDT and CDR2 YNNKEL come from the germline V gene (reference sequence). The V and J ends lost 0 bases and 5 bases, in that order; junction bases with no gene match: 3.

This sequence joins TRBV11-2 and TRBJ2-3; 10 bases match TRBD2. CDR1 and CDR2 from the germline V gene are SGHAT and FQNNGV. This CDR3 is built from 18 residues. Trimming took 5 bases from V and 0 from J; bases not matched to a gene: 11. CDR3: CASSPTAGTSASTDTQYF. Written as DNA, the CDR3 is TGTGCCAGCAGCCCCACCGCCGGGACTAGCGCCAGCACAGATACGCAGTATTTT. The variable domain in full, completed from reference TRBV11-2 and TRBJ2-3, reads EAGVAQSPRYKIIEKRQSVAFWCNPISGHATLYWYQQILGQGPKLLIQFQNNGVVDDSQLPKDRFSAERLKGVDSTLKIQPAKLEDSAVYLCASSPTAGTSASTDTQYFGPGTRLTVL.

CDR3 sequence reads: CASTEQGYTGELFF. Here the CDR3 DNA reads TGTGCCAGTACTGAGCAGGGGTACACCGGGGAGCTGTTTTTT. This chain uses TRBV19 with TRBJ2-2; D is possibly TRBD1 (6 bases). Trimming took off 7 bases at V and 3 bases at J, with 12 bases between the two ends. The CDR3 runs to 14 residues. Germline V CDR1 and CDR2: LNHDA, SQIVND (reference sequence).

The chain links TRBV10-3 to TRBJ1-3; D remains unclear. There are 16 residues in the CDR3. Trimming left V 0 bases short and J 0 bases short, with 9 bases between. Germline CDR1 and CDR2: ENHRY and SYGVKD. CDR3 loop: CAISESSAISGNTIYF. DNA for the CDR3: TGTGCCATCAGTGAGTCCTCGGCCATCTCTGGAAACACCATATATTTT.

This clone was observed once. The J gene is TRBJ2-5, the V gene TRBV7-8, with 7 positions matching TRBD2. Trimming at V came to 1 base and at J to 2 bases, leaving 13 bases not matched to a gene. CDR1 SGHVS and CDR2 FQNEAQ come from the germline V gene. The CDR3 runs to 18 residues. The CDR3 protein is CASSLVLLFVAGQETQYF. The DNA for the CDR3 is TGTGCCAGCAGCTTAGTCCTACTTTTCGTAGCGGGTCAAGAGACCCAGTACTTC.

This chain links TRBV6-1 with TRBJ2-1; tentative D call: TRBD2 (5 bases). Trimming pared 3 bases from V and 3 bases from J, leaving 12 bases between. Germline V lookup: CDR1 MNHNS, CDR2 SASEGT. CDR3 size: 15 residues. The CDR3 nucleotides read TGTGCCAGCAGTGAGAAATACGGGGACTACAATGAGCAGTTCTTC. It translates to CASSEKYGDYNEQFF.

CDR3 nucleotides: TGTGCCAGCAGTGAATTGTTTCTTCCGGGACTAGCGGGGACCGACACAGATACGCAGTATTTT. Protein: CASSELFLPGLAGTDTDTQYF. V usage is TRBV6-1 and J usage is TRBJ2-3, with TRBD2 matching over 13 bases. The CDR3 consists of 21 residues. CDR1 is MNHNS and CDR2 is SASEGT in the germline V gene. V shed 2 bases and J 2 bases; nucleotides not matched to a gene: 16.

V usage is TRBV28 and J usage is TRBJ2-2; D not resolved. Germline loops: CDR1 MDHEN, CDR2 SYDVKM. V lost 4 bases and J 6 bases, leaving 6 bases between the germline ends. CDR3 length: 12 amino acids. The CDR3 nucleotides are TGTGCCAGCAGTTCCTTAGCCGGGGAGCTGTTTTTT. It yields the protein CASSSLAGELFF.